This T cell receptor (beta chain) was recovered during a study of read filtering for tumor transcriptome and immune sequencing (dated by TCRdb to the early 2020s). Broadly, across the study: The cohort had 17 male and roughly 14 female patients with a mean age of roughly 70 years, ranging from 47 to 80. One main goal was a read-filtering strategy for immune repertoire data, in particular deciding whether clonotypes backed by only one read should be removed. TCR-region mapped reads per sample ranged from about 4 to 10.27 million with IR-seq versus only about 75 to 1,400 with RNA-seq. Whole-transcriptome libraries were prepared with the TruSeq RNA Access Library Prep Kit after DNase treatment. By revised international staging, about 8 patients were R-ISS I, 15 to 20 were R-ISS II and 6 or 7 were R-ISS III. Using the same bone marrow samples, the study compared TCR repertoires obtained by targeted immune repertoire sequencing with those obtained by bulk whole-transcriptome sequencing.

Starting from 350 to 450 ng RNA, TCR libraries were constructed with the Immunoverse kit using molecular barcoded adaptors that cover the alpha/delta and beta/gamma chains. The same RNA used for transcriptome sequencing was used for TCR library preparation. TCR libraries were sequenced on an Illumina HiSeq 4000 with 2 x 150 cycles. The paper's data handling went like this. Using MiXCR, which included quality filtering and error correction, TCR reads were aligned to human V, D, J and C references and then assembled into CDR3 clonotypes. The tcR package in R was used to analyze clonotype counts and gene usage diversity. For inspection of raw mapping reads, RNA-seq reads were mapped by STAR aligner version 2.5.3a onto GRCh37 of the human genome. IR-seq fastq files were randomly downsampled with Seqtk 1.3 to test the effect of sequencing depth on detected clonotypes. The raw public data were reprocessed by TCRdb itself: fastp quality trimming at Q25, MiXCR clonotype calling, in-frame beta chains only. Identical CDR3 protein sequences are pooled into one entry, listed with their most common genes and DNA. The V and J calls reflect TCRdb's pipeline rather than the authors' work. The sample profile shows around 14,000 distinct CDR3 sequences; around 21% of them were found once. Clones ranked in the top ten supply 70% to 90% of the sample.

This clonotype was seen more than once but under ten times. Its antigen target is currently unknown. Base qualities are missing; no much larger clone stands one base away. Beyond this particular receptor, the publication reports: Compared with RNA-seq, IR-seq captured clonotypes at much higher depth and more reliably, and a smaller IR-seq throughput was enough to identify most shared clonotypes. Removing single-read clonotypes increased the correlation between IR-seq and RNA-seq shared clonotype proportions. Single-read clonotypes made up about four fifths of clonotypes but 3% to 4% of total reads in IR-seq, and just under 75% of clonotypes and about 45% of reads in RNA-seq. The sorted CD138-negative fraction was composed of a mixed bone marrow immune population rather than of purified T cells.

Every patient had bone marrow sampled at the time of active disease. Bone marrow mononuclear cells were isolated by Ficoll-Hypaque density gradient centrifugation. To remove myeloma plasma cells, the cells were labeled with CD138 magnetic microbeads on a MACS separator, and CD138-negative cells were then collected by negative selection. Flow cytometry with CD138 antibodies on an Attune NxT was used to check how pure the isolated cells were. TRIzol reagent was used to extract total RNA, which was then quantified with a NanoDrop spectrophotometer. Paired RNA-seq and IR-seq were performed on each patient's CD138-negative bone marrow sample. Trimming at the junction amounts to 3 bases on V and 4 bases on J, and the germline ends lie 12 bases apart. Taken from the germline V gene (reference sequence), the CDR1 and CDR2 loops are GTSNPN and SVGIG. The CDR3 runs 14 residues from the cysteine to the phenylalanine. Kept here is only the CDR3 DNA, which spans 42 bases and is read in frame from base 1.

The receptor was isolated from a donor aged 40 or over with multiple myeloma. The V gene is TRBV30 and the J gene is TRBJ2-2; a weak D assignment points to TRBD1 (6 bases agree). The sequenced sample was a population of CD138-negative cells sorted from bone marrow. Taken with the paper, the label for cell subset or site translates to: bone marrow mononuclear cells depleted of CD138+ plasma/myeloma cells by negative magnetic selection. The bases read TGTGCCTGGAGCCAAGGGGGTAGCACCGGGGAGCTGTTTTTT. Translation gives CAWSQGGSTGELFF.